The 24 T cell receptor beta chains below all came from one sample that was sequenced in a study of CD8+ T cells in alopecia areata. RNA, once extracted, was reverse transcribed into cDNA for use as the sequencing template. Measured with immunoSEQ multiplex PCR; TCRdb has only the in-frame clones, and not every one. The data show about 140,000 clones, with roughly 82% seen just once and 25% held by the top ten. As to treatment: oral pan-JAK inhibitor, 5-10 mg twice daily. Sequencing used CD8+ T cells sorted from blood, obtained at week 4, from a patient treated with tofacitinib. Every receptor here comes from a human donor with alopecia areata.

This clone showed up just a few times. The chain uses TRBV30 and TRBJ2-3; no definite D call. The CDR3 consists of 11 residues. Germline V gene data show CDR1 as GTSNPN and CDR2 as SVGIG (reference sequence). Trimming shortened V by 5 bases and J by 1 base, and 4 bases separated the two germline ends. The CDR3 protein is CAWDRTDTQYF. The CDR3 nucleotides are TGTGCCTGGGATCGCACAGATACGCAGTATTTT.

The chain uses TRBV6-5 and TRBJ2-7; D is unresolved. V was cut by 7 bases and J by 1 base, with 11 bases left in between. Germline assignment: CDR1 MNHEY and CDR2 SVGAGI. The CDR3 spans 13 residues. CDR3 DNA: TGTGCCAGCAAACGCGACGGTTCCTACGAGCAGTACTTC. Protein product: CASKRDGSYEQYF.

The chain carries TRBV27 and TRBJ2-7; possible D gene TRBD2, 5 bases. Germline lookup yields CDR1 MNHEY and CDR2 SMNVEV (reference sequence). This CDR3 spans 13 amino acids. V lost 8 bases to trimming and J lost 1 base, with 12 bases between them. CDR3 residues: CASVSGGSYEQYF. DNA for the CDR3: TGTGCCAGCGTGTCGGGCGGGTCCTACGAGCAGTACTTC.

The chain is built from TRBV7-2 and TRBJ2-1; weak D call: TRBD2 (5 bases). CDR3 length equals 15 residues. Germline lookup yields CDR1 SGHTA and CDR2 FQGNSA. V was cut by 1 base and J by 8 bases, with 15 bases left in between. CDR3 residues: CASSLVIGGDDEQFF. The CDR3 DNA follows: TGTGCCAGCAGCTTAGTAATCGGAGGAGATGATGAGCAGTTCTTC.

The chain couples TRBV2 to TRBJ2-7; D not certain. Trimming removed 3 bases at V and 1 base at J, with 10 bases between. Germline-derived CDR1 and CDR2 are SNHLY and FYNNEI. There are 14 residues in the CDR3. For the CDR3, the DNA is TGTGCCAGCAGTGACTCGAACAGTTCCTACGAGCAGTACTTC. Protein: CASSDSNSSYEQYF.

This rearrangement joins TRBV7-9 to TRBJ2-5, with 7 bases that match TRBD2. The ends lost 3 bases at V and 4 bases at J; junction bases unmatched: 11. The CDR3 is 16 amino acids. In germline, CDR1 is SEHNR, CDR2 FQNEAQ (reference sequence). The CDR3 sequence: CASSFEAGQKGETQYF. Written as DNA, the CDR3 is TGTGCCAGCAGCTTTGAAGCGGGGCAAAAGGGAGAGACCCAGTACTTC.

V usage is TRBV6-5 and J usage is TRBJ1-1; D is perhaps TRBD1 (5 bases). Trimming took off 5 bases at V and 3 bases at J, with 10 bases between the two ends. Germline assignment: CDR1 MNHEY and CDR2 SVGAGI. The length of the CDR3 is 13 residues. CDR3 DNA sequence: TGTGCCAGCAGTGGCTGGGGGGACACTGAAGCTTTCTTT. Encoded protein: CASSGWGDTEAFF.

The V gene is TRBV7-2, the J gene TRBJ2-7, with TRBD2 matching over 7 bases. Looked up from germline, CDR1 is SGHTA and CDR2 is FQGNSA. CDR3 length: 13 residues. Trimming cost V 3 bases and J 7 bases; bases outside gene matches: 6. CDR3 bases: TGTGCCAGCAGCTTGAGCGGGGCGTGGGAGCAGTACTTC. Translated: CASSLSGAWEQYF.

The chain links TRBV30 to TRBJ1-5; no clear D gene. The CDR3 spans 13 residues. V was shortened by 5 bases and J by 7 bases, with 15 bases between the two germline ends. Germline CDR1 is GTSNPN and CDR2 is SVGIG (reference sequence). In nucleotides, the CDR3 is TGTGCCTGGGGACCGGGAGGGTGGCAGCCCCAGCATTTT. Encoded protein: CAWGPGGWQPQHF.

This clone appeared once. The J gene is TRBJ2-3, the V gene TRBV4-2; 7 bases line up with TRBD1. Germline values: CDR1 LGHNA, CDR2 YNFKEQ. J was trimmed by 5 bases and V by 4 bases; bases with no gene match: 9. The CDR3 is 15 residues long. The CDR3 loop reads CASSPSDRVRDTQYF. DNA for the CDR3: TGTGCCAGCAGCCCCTCTGACAGGGTTAGAGATACGCAGTATTTT.

The chain employs TRBV7-6 and TRBJ2-1, with TRBD1 matching 8 bases. CDR1 is SGHVS and CDR2 is FNYEAQ in the germline V gene. CDR3 length: 15 amino acids. Unmatched junction bases numbered 6, after V lost 1 base and J lost 7 bases. In nucleotides, the CDR3 is TGTGCCAGCAGCTTAGTAGCAGGGGGCGGGAATGAGCAGTTCTTC. Translating it yields CASSLVAGGGNEQFF.

V is TRBV6-1 and J is TRBJ2-3, with D possibly being TRBD1 (6 bases). Between the trimmed V and J ends, which lost 3 bases and 5 bases, there was a span of 15 bases. Germline V lookup: CDR1 MNHNS, CDR2 SASEGT. The length of the CDR3 is 15 residues. CDR3 bases: TGTGCCAGCAGTGACGAGGCAGGGGAATTAGATACGCAGTATTTT. Its translation: CASSDEAGELDTQYF.

The chain combines TRBV5-1 with TRBJ1-5; TRBD1 aligns across 8 bases. J was trimmed by 3 bases and V by 6 bases; bases with no gene match: 8. The length of the CDR3 is 15 residues. Germline CDR1 is SGHRS and CDR2 is YFSETQ. The chain's CDR3 is CASTTPGGINQPQHF. Written as DNA, the CDR3 is TGCGCCAGCACCACCCCAGGGGGCATCAATCAGCCCCAGCATTTT.

The count of this clone is one. V gene TRBV27 combines with J gene TRBJ1-1; D gene unclear. Germline loops: CDR1 MNHEY, CDR2 SMNVEV (reference sequence). CDR3 length: 14 residues. V lost 2 bases and J lost 1, with 8 bases in between. The CDR3 loop reads CASSLGWANTEAFF. DNA of the CDR3: TGTGCCAGCAGTTTAGGATGGGCGAACACTGAAGCTTTCTTT.

This sequence joins TRBV19 and TRBJ2-7, with 9 bases fitting TRBD1. V trimming: 5 bases; J trimming: 5 bases; junction bases outside the gene matches: 16. The CDR3 covers 17 residues. Germline V gene sequence: CDR1 LNHDA, CDR2 SQIVND (reference sequence). The CDR3 reads CASSPEALGQGFDEQYF. DNA of the CDR3: TGTGCCAGTAGTCCAGAGGCGCTCGGACAGGGGTTCGACGAGCAGTACTTC.

The chain carries TRBV4-2 and TRBJ2-7; TRBD1 matches at 7 bases. The germline V gene encodes CDR1 LGHNA and CDR2 YNFKEQ. Trimming took 2 bases from V and 2 from J; bases not matched to a gene: 6. CDR3 length: 15 residues. The CDR3 DNA reads TGTGCCAGCAGCCAACAGCGAGGGACAGCCTACGAGCAGTACTTC. It specifies CASSQQRGTAYEQYF.

This chain links TRBV9 with TRBJ1-6; D gene unclear. This CDR3 has 13 amino acids. Trimming stripped 4 bases from V and 0 bases from J, with 2 bases between. Germline values: CDR1 SGDLS, CDR2 YYNGEE. Here the CDR3 reads CASSSSYNSPLHF. CDR3 bases: TGTGCCAGCAGCAGCTCCTATAATTCACCCCTCCACTTT.

This CDR3 reads CASSTLGSHNYGYTF. The CDR3 nucleotides read TGTGCCAGCAGTACCCTGGGGTCTCATAACTATGGCTACACCTTC. The chain has TRBV27 and TRBJ1-2; D call uncertain. Germline V gene lookup returns CDR1 MNHEY and CDR2 SMNVEV (reference sequence). There are 15 residues in the CDR3. V gave up 5 bases and J gave up 1 base, with 14 bases separating them.

The V call is TRBV4-1, the J call TRBJ2-7; D is uncertain. This CDR3 is built from 15 residues. Trimming pared 0 bases from V and 1 base from J, leaving 10 bases between. CDR1 and CDR2 (germline): MGHRA, YSYEKL. The CDR3: CASSQEGRPSYEQYF. In nucleotides, the CDR3 is TGCGCCAGCAGCCAAGAGGGCAGGCCTTCCTACGAGCAGTACTTC.

This clone showed up just a few times. J is TRBJ2-3 and V is TRBV4-1; unclear D gene. The CDR3 extends over 13 amino acids. V shed 5 bases and J shed 3 bases, with 9 bases lying between them. Germline CDR1 reads MGHRA; CDR2 reads YSYEKL. CDR3 bases: TGCGCCAGCAGCTACTCTAGAACAGATACGCAGTATTTT. It translates to CASSYSRTDTQYF.

The V and J genes are TRBV25-1 and TRBJ2-3; no definite D call. V lost 6 bases to trimming and J lost 4 bases, with 8 bases between them. The CDR3 loop spans 12 amino acids. In germline, CDR1 is MGHDK, CDR2 SYGVNS. The CDR3 nucleotides are TGTGCCAGCAGCCGTATTTCAGATACGCAGTATTTT. Translation: CASSRISDTQYF. Full variable domain (missing parts from reference TRBV25-1 and TRBJ2-3): EADIYQTPRYLVIGTGKKITLECSQTMGHDKMYWYQQDPGMELHLIHYSYGVNSTEKGDLSSESTVSRIRTEHFPLTLESARPSHTSQYLCASSRISDTQYFGPGTRLTVL.

The J gene is TRBJ2-7, the V gene TRBV30; D ambiguous. The CDR3 sequence is 14 residues long. V was trimmed by 1 base and J by 1 base, leaving 11 bases between them. The germline CDR1 and CDR2 sequences are GTSNPN and SVGIG (reference sequence). The DNA of the CDR3 is TGTGCCTGGAGTGAAGTCAGTGCGTCCTACGAGCAGTACTTC. As protein: CAWSEVSASYEQYF. Supplemented by reference TRBV30 and TRBJ2-7, the full variable domain reads SQTIHQWPATLVQPVGSPLSLECTVEGTSNPNLYWYRQAAGRGLQLLFYSVGIGQISSEVPQNLSASRPQDRQFILSSKKLLLSDSGFYLCAWSEVSASYEQYFGPGTRLTVT.

The V and J genes are TRBV27 and TRBJ1-1; TRBD1 is a possible D gene (6 bases). V lost 6 bases, J lost 0 bases, and 11 bases lay in between. This CDR3 comprises 14 residues. Germline CDR1 is MNHEY and CDR2 is SMNVEV (reference sequence). DNA for the CDR3: TGTGCCAGCAGAAAAGGGGGGATGAACACTGAAGCTTTCTTT. Its translation is CASRKGGMNTEAFF.

The sample holds one count of this clone. CDR3 nucleotides: TGTGCCTGGGGCATCCCCGGACAGGGGGCGATAACACCCCTCCACTTT. This gives the protein CAWGIPGQGAITPLHF. This sequence joins TRBV30 and TRBJ1-6, with 11 bases lining up with TRBD1. Germline V CDR1 and CDR2: GTSNPN, SVGIG (reference sequence). V shed 5 bases, J shed 11 bases, and the junction held 14 bases outside the gene matches. The CDR3 has 16 amino acids.